A selection of T cell receptor beta chains follows, all from one sample in a study of blood T cell repertoires in COVID-19. Clones were sequenced by immunoSEQ multiplex PCR, and TCRdb holds only the in-frame ones, with some missing. The data show under 200,000 clones, 74% seen once. The sequencing sample was made of peripheral blood. All receptors come from a woman of 80 years or more with acute or convalescent COVID-19. Each CDR3 is given without its conserved first and last residue.

13 | TRBJ1-5 | TRBV24-1 | ATSDPGAGDQPQH
12 | TRBJ2-2 | TRBV2 | ASSAREGSGELF
12 | TRBJ1-2 | TRBV6-5 | ASSLKTGADGYT
12 | TRBJ2-7 | TRBV5-1 | ASSLSGAGYEQY
13 | TRBJ2-5 | TRBV9 | ASSVGLAEGETQY
12 | TRBJ1-1 | TRBV28 | ASSFMVGATEAF
18 | TRBJ2-1 | TRBV15 | ATSRGRLAGGLSLYNEQF
13 | TRBJ1-4 | TRBV19 | ASSNGGTGDEKLF
14 | TRBJ2-1 | TRBV4-3 | ASSQDHPSSYNEQF
12 | TRBJ1-1 | TRBV21-1 | ASSGGQPNTEAF
11 | TRBJ2-5 | TRBV5-6 | ASSRTGPETQY
13 | TRBJ2-7 | TRBV9 | ASSPRLAGDYEQY
11 | TRBJ1-1 | TRBV5-1 | ASSYQVGAEAF
13 | TRBJ1-6 | TRBV28 | ASSLGDGGDSPLH
16 | TRBJ2-1 | TRBV10-3 | AISEGGLAGAGYNEQF
14 | TRBJ2-3 | TRBV9 | ASSLGTSLDTDTQY
12 | TRBJ2-3 | TRBV19 | ASSKGQEGDTQY
12 | TRBJ1-4 | TRBV27 | ASSRQDPNEKLF
13 | TRBJ2-5 | TRBV19 | ASRKGQGGDETQY
13 | TRBJ1-4 | TRBV28 | ASSAQTPIDEKLF
13 | TRBJ2-4 | TRBV5-4 | ASSLLQGAGGIQY
11 | TRBJ1-1 | TRBV14 | ASSRDRGTEAF
12 | TRBJ1-2 | TRBV2 | ASSQTGGTYGYT
12 | TRBJ2-3 | TRBV7-2 | ASSLRASTDTQY
13 | TRBJ2-7 | TRBV28 | ASSPTSGGSYEQY
11 | TRBJ2-7 | TRBV7-9 | ASSLFLEHEQY
11 | TRBJ1-3 | TRBV30 | ACAGDAGNTIY
14 | TRBJ2-3 | TRBV27 | ASSPWTGKNADTQY
13 | TRBJ2-1 | TRBV4-1 | ASSQVTSANNEQF
11 | TRBJ1-5 | TRBV12-3/TRBV12-4 | ASSLGEGQPQH
14 | TRBJ2-3 | TRBV5-1 | ASSPGTSEHTDTQY
10 | TRBJ2-7 | TRBV11-2 | ASSSQGYEQY
12 | TRBJ2-7 | TRBV19 | ASKYRQGNYEQY
11 | TRBJ1-1 | TRBV9 | ASSVAGETEAF
13 | TRBJ1-4 | TRBV4-1 | ASSQEAGFNEKLF
13 | TRBJ1-5 | TRBV30 | AWRPGDRINQPQH
12 | TRBJ2-7 | TRBV6-1 | ASSEGTGFYEQY
12 | TRBJ2-7 | TRBV28 | ASSSGTGDYEQY
13 | TRBJ2-7 | TRBV5-1 | ASSTGTGGGYEQY
11 | TRBJ1-4 | TRBV29-1 | SVRGLLNEKLF
13 | TRBJ2-5 | TRBV19 | ASSRGLAGAETQY
13 | TRBJ2-1 | TRBV9 | ASSVGGRGRNEQF
14 | TRBJ2-7 | TRBV29-1 | SVDSGTSGRGYEQY
11 | TRBJ2-1 | TRBV28 | ASSLSGRDSRF
12 | TRBJ2-1 | TRBV4-1 | ASSRGPENNEQF
14 | TRBJ1-2 | TRBV6-2/TRBV6-3 | ASSRPAEVSNYGYT
12 | TRBJ1-5 | TRBV6-5 | ASNPTGSNQPQH